This is a list of T cell receptor beta chains from one sample in a study of tumor-infiltrating T cells and Merkel cell polyomavirus. Profiling relied on immunoSEQ multiplex PCR, and the TCRdb table lists in-frame clones only, not all of them. The sample contains about 25,000 clones, 70% to 90% of which appear only once. The sequenced material came from lymph node tissue. These receptors were collected from a man between 50 and 59 years old with Merkel cell carcinoma. Both conserved end residues are part of each CDR3. Each record gives: V gene, J gene, D gene, clone size, CDR3 protein, CDR3 DNA. A D gene is named only where the DNA matches it firmly. Part of the rows lack a size; the others show once, few, many or a class for expanded clones.

V gene: TRBV19
J gene: TRBJ2-7
D gene: -
clone size: -
CDR3 protein: CASSTTGTLSYEQYF
CDR3 DNA: TGTGCCAGTAGTACCACCGGGACACTTTCCTACGAGCAGTACTTC

V gene: TRBV5-1
J gene: TRBJ2-7
D gene: TRBD1
clone size: -
CDR3 protein: CASSWPGTGGSYEQYF
CDR3 DNA: TGCGCCAGCAGCTGGCCCGGGACAGGGGGCTCCTACGAGCAGTACTTC

V gene: TRBV19
J gene: TRBJ2-2
D gene: -
clone size: -
CDR3 protein: CASSPLTSSTGELFF
CDR3 DNA: TGTGCCAGTAGTCCCCTAACTAGCTCCACCGGGGAGCTGTTTTTT

V gene: TRBV5-6
J gene: TRBJ1-2
D gene: -
clone size: -
CDR3 protein: CASSLGGWRGYGYTF
CDR3 DNA: TGTGCCAGCAGCTTGGGGGGTTGGCGGGGCTATGGCTACACCTTC

V gene: TRBV5-1
J gene: TRBJ1-2
D gene: TRBD1
clone size: -
CDR3 protein: CASSIGQVYGYTF
CDR3 DNA: TGCGCCAGCAGCATAGGACAGGTCTATGGCTACACCTTC

V gene: TRBV5-6
J gene: TRBJ2-7
D gene: -
clone size: -
CDR3 protein: CASSFQGLSLVDEQYF
CDR3 DNA: TGTGCCAGCAGCTTCCAGGGACTCAGTTTAGTCGACGAGCAGTACTTC

V gene: TRBV5-4
J gene: TRBJ2-2
D gene: TRBD2
clone size: -
CDR3 protein: CASTVPGLAGGTNTGELFF
CDR3 DNA: TGTGCCAGCACCGTTCCGGGACTAGCGGGGGGGACGAACACCGGGGAGCTGTTTTTT

V gene: TRBV28
J gene: TRBJ1-5
D gene: TRBD1
clone size: -
CDR3 protein: CASWTGLYQPQHF
CDR3 DNA: TGTGCCAGTTGGACAGGGCTTTATCAGCCCCAGCATTTT

V gene: TRBV6-5
J gene: TRBJ1-2
D gene: -
clone size: -
CDR3 protein: CASSLSSGSYGYTF
CDR3 DNA: TGTGCCAGCAGTCTTTCCTCAGGAAGCTATGGCTACACCTTC

V gene: TRBV10-3
J gene: TRBJ2-1
D gene: TRBD1
clone size: once
CDR3 protein: CAISGGTGGLEQFF
CDR3 DNA: TGTGCCATCAGTGGTGGGACAGGGGGACTTGAGCAGTTCTTC

V gene: TRBV28
J gene: TRBJ2-1
D gene: -
clone size: -
CDR3 protein: CASSPGGSPRNNEQFF
CDR3 DNA: TGTGCCAGCAGTCCCGGCGGATCCCCCCGAAACAATGAGCAGTTCTTC

V gene: TRBV19
J gene: TRBJ1-1
D gene: -
clone size: -
CDR3 protein: CASSKPTVEAFF
CDR3 DNA: TGTGCCAGTAGTAAGCCGACAGTAGAAGCTTTCTTT

V gene: TRBV7-8
J gene: TRBJ2-7
D gene: TRBD1
clone size: -
CDR3 protein: CASSLRVPGQPLEQYF
CDR3 DNA: TGTGCCAGCAGTCTTAGGGTGCCGGGACAGCCTTTAGAGCAGTACTTC

V gene: TRBV19
J gene: TRBJ2-7
D gene: -
clone size: -
CDR3 protein: CASSIEIGAGDHEQYF
CDR3 DNA: TGTGCCAGTAGTATTGAGATCGGCGCAGGCGACCACGAGCAGTACTTC

V gene: TRBV7-3
J gene: TRBJ2-3
D gene: TRBD1
clone size: -
CDR3 protein: CASSFLTGTGDPSTDTQYF
CDR3 DNA: TGTGCCAGCAGCTTCCTTACCGGGACAGGGGACCCTAGCACAGATACGCAGTATTTT

V gene: TRBV19
J gene: TRBJ2-1
D gene: TRBD2
clone size: -
CDR3 protein: CASSIDPGLAGVYNEQFF
CDR3 DNA: TGTGCCAGTAGTATAGATCCAGGACTAGCGGGAGTGTACAATGAGCAGTTCTTC

V gene: TRBV6-1
J gene: TRBJ2-1
D gene: TRBD2
clone size: -
CDR3 protein: CASSGFGGGAEQFF
CDR3 DNA: TGTGCCAGCAGTGGATTCGGCGGGGGGGCTGAGCAGTTCTTC

V gene: TRBV7-2
J gene: TRBJ2-3
D gene: TRBD2
clone size: -
CDR3 protein: CASSKTSGGARDTQYF
CDR3 DNA: TGTGCCAGCAGCAAAACTAGCGGGGGGGCCAGGGATACGCAGTATTTT